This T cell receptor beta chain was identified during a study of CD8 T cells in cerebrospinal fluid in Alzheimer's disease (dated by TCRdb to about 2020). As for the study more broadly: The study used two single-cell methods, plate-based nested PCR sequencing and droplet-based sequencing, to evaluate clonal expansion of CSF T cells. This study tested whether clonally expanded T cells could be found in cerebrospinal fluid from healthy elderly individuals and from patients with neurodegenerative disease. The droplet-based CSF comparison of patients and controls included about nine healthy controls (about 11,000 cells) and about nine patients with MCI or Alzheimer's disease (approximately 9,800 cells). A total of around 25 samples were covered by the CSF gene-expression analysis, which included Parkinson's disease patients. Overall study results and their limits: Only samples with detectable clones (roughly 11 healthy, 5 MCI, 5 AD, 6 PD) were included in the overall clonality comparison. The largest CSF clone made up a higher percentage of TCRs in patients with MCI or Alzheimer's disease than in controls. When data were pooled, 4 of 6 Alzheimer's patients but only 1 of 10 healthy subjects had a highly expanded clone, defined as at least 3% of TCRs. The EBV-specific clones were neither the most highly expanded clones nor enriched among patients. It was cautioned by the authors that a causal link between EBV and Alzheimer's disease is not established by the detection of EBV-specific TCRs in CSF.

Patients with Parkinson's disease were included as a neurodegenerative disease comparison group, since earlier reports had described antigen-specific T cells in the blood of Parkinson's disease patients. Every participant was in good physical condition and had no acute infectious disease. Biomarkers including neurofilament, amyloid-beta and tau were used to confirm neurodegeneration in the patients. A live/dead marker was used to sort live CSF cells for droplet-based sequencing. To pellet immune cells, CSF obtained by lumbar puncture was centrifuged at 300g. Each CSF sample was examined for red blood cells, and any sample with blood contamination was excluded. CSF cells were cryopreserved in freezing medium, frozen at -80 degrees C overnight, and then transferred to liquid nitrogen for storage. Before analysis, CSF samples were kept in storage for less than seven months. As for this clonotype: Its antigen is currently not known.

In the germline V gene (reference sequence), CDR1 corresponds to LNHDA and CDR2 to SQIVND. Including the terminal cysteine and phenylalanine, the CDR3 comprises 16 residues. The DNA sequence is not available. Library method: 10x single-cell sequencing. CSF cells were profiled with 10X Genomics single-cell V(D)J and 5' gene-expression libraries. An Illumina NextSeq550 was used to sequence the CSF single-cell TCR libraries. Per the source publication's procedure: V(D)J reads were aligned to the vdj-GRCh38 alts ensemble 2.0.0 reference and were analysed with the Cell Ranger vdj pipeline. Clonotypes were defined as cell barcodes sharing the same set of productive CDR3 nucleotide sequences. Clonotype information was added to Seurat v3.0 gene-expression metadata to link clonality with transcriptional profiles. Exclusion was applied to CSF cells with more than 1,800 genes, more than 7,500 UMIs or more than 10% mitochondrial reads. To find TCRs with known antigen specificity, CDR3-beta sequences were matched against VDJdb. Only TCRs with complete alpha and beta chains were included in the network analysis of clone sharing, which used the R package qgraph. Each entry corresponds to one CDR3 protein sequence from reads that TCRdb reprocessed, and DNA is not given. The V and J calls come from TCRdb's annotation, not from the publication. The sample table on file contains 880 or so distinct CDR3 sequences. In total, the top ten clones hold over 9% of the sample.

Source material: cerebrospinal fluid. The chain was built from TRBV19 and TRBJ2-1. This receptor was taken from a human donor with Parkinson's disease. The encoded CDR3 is CASSIAKTSWDNEQFF.